The next 13 T cell receptor beta chains were all read from a single sample in a study of breast tumors, draining lymph nodes, adjacent tissues. TCRdb ran MiXCR on the multiplex PCR reads and lists one entry per CDR3 protein. Of about 60,000 distinct CDR3 sequences in the sample, roughly 57% are singletons; the top ten hold around 19%. The specimen sequenced was breast tumor tissue. The source is a female donor with breast cancer. Some clones in this sample may be carry-over from other donors' samples.

This clonotype was recorded many times. This rearrangement joins TRBV30 to TRBJ2-5; D gene unclear. The germline CDR1 and CDR2 sequences are GTSNPN and SVGIG (reference sequence). This CDR3 spans 13 amino acids. V was cut by 1 base and J by 0 bases, with 6 bases left in between. CDR3 bases: TGTGCCTGGAGTGCTCGCAACCAAGAGACCCAGTACTTC. Residues: CAWSARNQETQYF.

This clonotype was recorded many times. The rearrangement joins TRBV20-1 to TRBJ2-1; 9 bases are shared with TRBD1. This CDR3 region has 12 residues. V trimming: 5 bases; J trimming: 9 bases; junction bases outside the gene matches: 5. Per the germline V gene, CDR1 is DFQATT and CDR2 is SNEGSKA (reference sequence). The CDR3 nucleotides read TGCAGTGCTCCCGGGACAGGGCGTGAGCAGTTCTTC. Encoded protein: CSAPGTGREQFF.

Comments on this clonotype: The limits of the CDR3 on the DNA are not certain, so only TCRdb's listed CDR3 is given. This chain uses TRBV2 with TRBJ1-6; the table's D call of TRBD1 was not tested on the DNA. From its first to its last residue, the CDR3 has 19 amino acids. The germline gives CDR1 SNHLY, CDR2 FYNNEI. The CDR3 sequence: CASISPNTSSTSGGSPLHF.

This clonotype was found once. The chain recombines TRBV6-5 with TRBJ2-1, with 9 bases identical to TRBD2. The CDR3 length is 15 residues. CDR1 is MNHEY and CDR2 is SVGAGI in the germline V gene. With V trimmed by 2 bases and J by 7 bases, 6 bases remained unmatched. The CDR3: CASSYMSGGKNEQFF. The CDR3 region has the DNA TGTGCCAGCAGTTACATGAGCGGGGGGAAGAATGAGCAGTTCTTC.

This clonotype was detected many times. A read error may account for a junction end that differs from germline. The V gene is TRBV6-2 or TRBV6-3, the J gene TRBJ2-7, with 9 bases identical to TRBD1. Germline CDR1 and CDR2: MNHEY and SVGEGT. The CDR3 consists of 16 residues. In nucleotides, the CDR3 is TGTGCCAGCAGTCACTCGCTACAGGGGGCGCGGTACGAGCAGTACTTC. It specifies CASSHSLQGARYEQYF.

On this clonotype itself: Given a much more abundant clone one base away, this may be a read error. V and J are TRBV5-4 and TRBJ1-2; D might be TRBD1 (6 bases). Germline CDR1 and CDR2: SGHNT and YYREEE (reference sequence). This CDR3 is 14 amino acids long. Trimming removed 4 bases from V and 3 bases from J, with 13 bases in between. CDR3 DNA sequence: TGTGCCAGCAGCGGGGGGGCAGCGGACTATGGCTACACCTTC. Translation gives CASSGGAADYGYTF.

The V gene is TRBV14, the J gene TRBJ1-2; D not certain. Germline V gene data show CDR1 as SGHDN and CDR2 as FVKESK. Trimming cost V 2 bases and J 6 bases, with 16 bases left between them. This CDR3 has 15 residues. As DNA, the CDR3 is TGTGCCAGCAGCCAATCAAACAGACGGTGGAATGGCTACACCTTC. Its protein is CASSQSNRRWNGYTF.

There are many counts of this clonotype. The chain recombines TRBV4-1 with TRBJ1-4, with D tentatively TRBD1 (6 bases). Germline V gene sequence: CDR1 MGHRA, CDR2 YSYEKL. This CDR3 is built from 13 residues. The V end lost 3 bases, the J end lost 7 bases, and 9 bases lay between the germline ends. CDR3 DNA: TGCGCCAGCAGCCAGGGAGGGGGTGAAAAACTGTTTTTT. Amino acids: CASSQGGGEKLFF.

The chain uses TRBV10-1 and TRBJ1-1; D is perhaps TRBD1 (5 bases). Germline CDR1 is WNHNN and CDR2 is SYGVQD (reference sequence). The CDR3 is made up of 12 amino acids. V was pared by 6 bases and J by 1 base, with 6 bases between. DNA of the CDR3: TGCGCCAGCAGAGGGGCGAACACTGAAGCTTTCTTT. It specifies CASRGANTEAFF.

This chain connects TRBV5-8 to TRBJ2-5; no reliable D call. Between the trimmed V and J ends, which lost 2 bases and 2 bases, there was a span of 13 bases. The germline gives CDR1 SGHTS, CDR2 YDEGEE. The CDR3 loop spans 15 amino acids. The CDR3 is CASSFDRADQETQYF. In DNA, the CDR3 is TGTGCCAGCAGCTTTGACCGGGCCGATCAAGAGACCCAGTACTTC.

Many counts were recorded for this clonotype. A single base separates this from a much larger clone, so it may be a read error. The CDR3 here is CSARTGDNEPFF. Here the CDR3 DNA reads TGCAGTGCTCGGACAGGGGACAATGAGCCGTTCTTC. J is TRBJ2-1 and V is TRBV20-1, with TRBD1 matching 9 bases. Germline V gene sequence: CDR1 DFQATT, CDR2 SNEGSKA (reference sequence). The CDR3 loop spans 12 amino acids.

The chain links TRBV20-1 to TRBJ2-7; D is tentatively TRBD1 or TRBD2 (5 bases each). In germline, CDR1 is DFQATT, CDR2 SNEGSKA (reference sequence). V gave up 2 bases and J gave up 0 bases, with 14 bases separating them. The CDR3 spans 15 residues. Here the CDR3 reads CSARLWDGTSYEQYF. The CDR3 DNA follows: TGCAGTGCTAGACTGTGGGACGGGACCTCCTACGAGCAGTACTTC.

This clonotype was observed a handful of times. A junction end diverges from the germline sequence, so it may reflect a read error. The chain links TRBV7-2 to TRBJ1-2, with D possibly TRBD1 on 6 matching bases. In germline, CDR1 is SGHTA, CDR2 FQGNSA. This CDR3 is built from 15 residues. The CDR3 coding sequence is TGTGCCAGCGGTACCGGGACAATTTCTAACTATGGCTACTCCTTC. Encoded protein: CASGTGTISNYGYSF.